This is a list of T cell receptor beta chains from one sample in a study of CD8 T cells in Susac syndrome. TCRdb independently ran MiXCR on the immunoSEQ multiplex PCR reads; one entry per CDR3 protein. The sample yields over 100,000 distinct CDR3 sequences, about 95% seen once. The sequencing input was CD4+ T cells from PBMCs. These receptors all come from a human donor in good health. The conserved cysteine and the conserved F or W are not part of the CDR3 here. The order of the fields is J gene, V gene, CDR3 protein.

J: TRBJ2-5; V: TRBV4-1; CDR3: ASSQVGARADQETQY
J: TRBJ2-7; V: TRBV4-1; CDR3: ASSQDPSGVYEQY
J: TRBJ2-7; V: TRBV3-1; CDR3: ASSQAGGYEQY
J: TRBJ2-1; V: TRBV5-1; CDR3: ASSLGGTNNEQF
J: TRBJ1-1; V: TRBV7-9; CDR3: ASSPTSVSNTEAF
J: TRBJ2-2; V: TRBV29-1; CDR3: SSSWGTGELF
J: TRBJ2-3; V: TRBV5-4; CDR3: ASSRTAEGTDTQY
J: TRBJ1-1; V: TRBV7-9; CDR3: APTSQMNTEAF
J: TRBJ2-5; V: TRBV6-2/TRBV6-3; CDR3: ASSLGAAQETQY
J: TRBJ2-3; V: TRBV5-4; CDR3: ASSPDRGTDTQY